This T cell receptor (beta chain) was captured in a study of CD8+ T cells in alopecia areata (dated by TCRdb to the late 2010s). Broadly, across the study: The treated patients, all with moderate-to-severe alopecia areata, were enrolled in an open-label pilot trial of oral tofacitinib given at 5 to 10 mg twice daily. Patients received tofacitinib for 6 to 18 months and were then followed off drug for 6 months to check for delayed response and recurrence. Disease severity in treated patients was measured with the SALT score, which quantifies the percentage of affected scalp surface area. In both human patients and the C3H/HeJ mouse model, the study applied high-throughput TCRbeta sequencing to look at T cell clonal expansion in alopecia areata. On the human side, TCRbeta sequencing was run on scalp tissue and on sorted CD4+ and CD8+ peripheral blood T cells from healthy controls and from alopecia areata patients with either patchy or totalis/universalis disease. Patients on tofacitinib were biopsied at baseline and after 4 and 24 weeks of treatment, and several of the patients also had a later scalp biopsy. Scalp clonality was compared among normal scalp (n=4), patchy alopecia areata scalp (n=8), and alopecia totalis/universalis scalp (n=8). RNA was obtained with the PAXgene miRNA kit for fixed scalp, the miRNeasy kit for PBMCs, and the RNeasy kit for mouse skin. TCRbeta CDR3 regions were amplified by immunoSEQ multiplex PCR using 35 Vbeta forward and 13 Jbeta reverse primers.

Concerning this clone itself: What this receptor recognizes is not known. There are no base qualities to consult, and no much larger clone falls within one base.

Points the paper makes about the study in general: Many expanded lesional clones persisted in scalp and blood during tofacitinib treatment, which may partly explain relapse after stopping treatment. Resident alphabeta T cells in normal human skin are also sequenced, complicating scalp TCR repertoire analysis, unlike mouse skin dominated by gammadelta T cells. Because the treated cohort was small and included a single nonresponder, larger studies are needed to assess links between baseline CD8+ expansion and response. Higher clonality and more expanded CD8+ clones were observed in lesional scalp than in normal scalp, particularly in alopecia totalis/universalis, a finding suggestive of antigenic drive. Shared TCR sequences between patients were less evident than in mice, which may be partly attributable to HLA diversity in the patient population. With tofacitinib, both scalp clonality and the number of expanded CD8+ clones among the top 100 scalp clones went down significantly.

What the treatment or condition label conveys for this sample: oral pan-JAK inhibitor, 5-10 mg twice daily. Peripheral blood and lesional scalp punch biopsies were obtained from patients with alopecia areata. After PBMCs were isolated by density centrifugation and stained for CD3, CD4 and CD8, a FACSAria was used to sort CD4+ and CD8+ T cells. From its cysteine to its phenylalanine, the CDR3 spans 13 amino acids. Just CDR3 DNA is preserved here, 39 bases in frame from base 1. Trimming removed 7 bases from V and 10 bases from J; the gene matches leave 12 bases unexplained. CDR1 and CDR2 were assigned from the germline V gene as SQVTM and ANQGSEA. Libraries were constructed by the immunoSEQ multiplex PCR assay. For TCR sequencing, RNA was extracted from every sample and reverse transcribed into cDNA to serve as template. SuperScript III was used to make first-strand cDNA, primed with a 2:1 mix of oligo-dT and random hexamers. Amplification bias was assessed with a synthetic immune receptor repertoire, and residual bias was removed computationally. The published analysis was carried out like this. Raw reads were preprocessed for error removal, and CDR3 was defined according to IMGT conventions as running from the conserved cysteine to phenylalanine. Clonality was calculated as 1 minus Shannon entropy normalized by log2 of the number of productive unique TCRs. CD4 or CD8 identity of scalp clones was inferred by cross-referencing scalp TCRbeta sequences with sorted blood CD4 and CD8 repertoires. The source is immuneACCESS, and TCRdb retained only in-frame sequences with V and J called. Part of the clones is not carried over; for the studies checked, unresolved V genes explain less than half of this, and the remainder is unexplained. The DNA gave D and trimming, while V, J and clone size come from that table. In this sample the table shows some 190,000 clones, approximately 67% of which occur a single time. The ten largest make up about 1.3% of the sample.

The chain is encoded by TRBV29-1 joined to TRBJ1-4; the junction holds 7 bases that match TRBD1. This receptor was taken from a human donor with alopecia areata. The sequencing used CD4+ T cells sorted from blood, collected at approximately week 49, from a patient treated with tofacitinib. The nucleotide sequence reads TGCAGCGCTCCACAGGGGCCCGGGGGAAAACTGTTTTTT. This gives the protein CSAPQGPGGKLFF.